Each of the 2 T cell receptor beta chains below was sequenced from the same sample in a study of blood T cell repertoires in COVID-19. The protocol was immunoSEQ multiplex PCR, while the TCRdb copy is restricted to in-frame clones and leaves out a portion. The sample yields over 200,000 clones, 70% to 90% seen once. The sequenced sample consisted of peripheral blood. The source is a woman between 50 and 59 years old with acute or convalescent COVID-19.

The rearrangement uses TRBV2 and TRBJ1-2; no clear D gene. V lost 3 bases to trimming and J lost 5 bases, with 10 bases between them. The CDR3 totals 13 residues. The germline gives CDR1 SNHLY, CDR2 FYNNEI. The CDR3: CASSEGRSYGYTF. The CDR3 DNA follows: TGTGCCAGCAGTGAGGGCAGGTCTTATGGCTACACCTTC.

The V call is TRBV10-3, the J call TRBJ2-1; 8 bases line up with TRBD2. The J segment lost 13 bases and the V segment lost 6 bases, leaving 8 bases of the junction unmatched. Per germline, CDR1 ENHRY and CDR2 SYGVKD. CDR3 length equals 12 residues. CDR3 nucleotides: TGTGCCATCAGCCCGGGGGGGAAAGGACAGTTCTTC. It is translated as CAISPGGKGQFF.